What follows are 5 T cell receptor beta chains derived from one specimen sequenced in a study of human T cells and chemical hapten exposure (dated by TCRdb to about 2021). Library generation was performed with RACE. Sequencing was carried out with a NextSeq 500. The public sequencing data were trimmed at Q25 with fastp and processed into clonotypes with MiXCR by TCRdb, which kept only in-frame beta chains. Merged by CDR3 protein, the rows form single entries marked with the most common genes and DNA. The sample records roughly 82,000 distinct CDR3 sequences, roughly 10% of which are singletons. The ten largest clonotypes hold 3.5% to 4.5% of the sample. The sample's time point label is to be understood as: patch test 1, 2 weeks after DPC sensitization. The treatment or condition label, as the study defines it: therapeutic diphenylcyclopropenone sensitization with weekly scalp DPC. The sample was whole blood, taken in connection with sensitization to the hapten diphenylcyclopropenone (DPC). All receptors come from a woman aged 60 to 75 with alopecia areata. Some clones in this sample may be carry-over from other donors' samples.

This chain links TRBV11-2 with TRBJ2-7, with 8 bases matching TRBD2. V shed 5 bases, J shed 3 bases, and the junction held 12 bases outside the gene matches. This CDR3 comprises 16 residues. CDR1 is SGHAT, CDR2 FQNNGV, per germline. CDR3 loop: CASSQNRDSGVYEQYF. For the CDR3, the DNA is TGTGCCAGCAGCCAAAATAGGGATAGCGGGGTCTACGAGCAGTACTTC.

This clonotype has a count of ten or more. The genes are TRBV28 and TRBJ2-7; possible D gene TRBD2, 5 bases. V gave up 6 bases and J gave up 6 bases, with 12 bases separating them. The CDR3 extends over 12 amino acids. The germline V gene encodes CDR1 MDHEN and CDR2 SYDVKM. The CDR3, as DNA: TGTGCCAGCAGCGGGGTTGTAAGCGAGCAGTACTTC. Translated: CASSGVVSEQYF. The whole variable domain, remainder taken from reference TRBV28 and TRBJ2-7, is DVKVTQSSRYLVKRTGEKVFLECVQDMDHENMFWYRQDPGLGLRLIYFSYDVKMKEKGDIPEGYSVSREKKERFSLILESASTNQTSMYLCASSGVVSEQYFGPGTRLTVT.

CDR3 protein: CASSLGTGLPGNTIYF. The DNA of the CDR3 is TGCGCCAGCAGCTTGGGGACAGGGCTCCCGGGAAACACCATATATTTT. The chain links TRBV5-1 to TRBJ1-3; 8 bases match TRBD1. The CDR3 spans 16 residues. Trimming removed 0 bases from V and 4 bases from J; junction bases left unmatched: 6. Germline assignment: CDR1 SGHRS and CDR2 YFSETQ.

This clonotype turned up a few times. V gene TRBV5-1 combines with J gene TRBJ1-4; D ambiguous. V was cut by 0 bases and J by 1 base, with 10 bases left in between. This CDR3 is built from 16 residues. Germline V gives CDR1 SGHRS, CDR2 YFSETQ. CDR3: CASSLEGTQTNEKLFF. For the CDR3, the DNA is TGCGCCAGCAGCTTGGAGGGAACCCAAACTAATGAAAAACTGTTTTTT.

This clonotype was seen at least ten times. The CDR3 spells CASSLGLGNTEAFF. The DNA for the CDR3 is TGTGCCAGCAGCTTAGGTCTGGGGAACACTGAAGCTTTCTTT. The rearrangement uses TRBV7-8 and TRBJ1-1; D gene uncertain. The CDR3 covers 14 residues. Trimming removed 1 base from V and 1 base from J, with 7 bases in between. CDR1 and CDR2 (germline): SGHVS, FQNEAQ.